One sample yielded the 25 T cell receptor beta chains listed below, sequenced in a study of response to subunit inactivated influenza vaccine. Via MiXCR, TCRdb re-called the RT-PCR reads, giving one row per CDR3 protein. The sample yields around 790,000 distinct CDR3 sequences, 21% seen once. The sequenced sample was PBMCs from blood, obtained more than 4 days after vaccination. The origin of the receptors is a man in his fifties or sixties who received an inactivated influenza vaccine.

This clonotype has at least ten counts. The chain employs TRBV20-1 and TRBJ2-5; weak D call: TRBD1 (6 bases). V shed 5 bases and J shed 5 bases, with 18 bases lying between them. CDR1 is DFQATT and CDR2 is SNEGSKA in the germline V gene (reference sequence). The CDR3 runs to 14 residues. Written as DNA, the CDR3 is TGCAGTGCTGATCCGGGACACCTTGGGGAGACCCAGTACTTC. This encodes CSADPGHLGETQYF.

This rearrangement joins TRBV6-2 or TRBV6-3 to TRBJ1-6; TRBD1 might be the D (6 bases). Deletions cut 2 bases from V and 9 bases from J, with 11 bases between. This CDR3 has 14 amino acids. Germline CDR1 reads MNHEY; CDR2 reads SVGEGT. The CDR3 protein is CASSYPWTASPLHF. The CDR3 DNA sequence: TGTGCCAGCAGTTACCCCTGGACAGCTTCACCCCTCCACTTT.

This chain joins TRBV28 and TRBJ1-5; unclear D gene. The V and J ends lost 1 base and 1 base respectively, with 5 bases between them. Looked up from germline, CDR1 is MDHEN and CDR2 is SYDVKM. CDR3 length equals 14 residues. CDR3 in amino acids: CASSLYQSNQPQHF. In nucleotides, the CDR3 is TGTGCCAGCAGTTTATACCAAAGCAATCAGCCCCAGCATTTT.

The chain employs TRBV15 and TRBJ2-7, with D possibly called TRBD1 or TRBD2 (6 bases each). The V gene's germline CDR1 is LNHNV and CDR2 YYDKDF (reference sequence). The CDR3 spans 15 residues. The V end was cut by 3 bases, the J end by 2 bases, with 14 bases between. The CDR3 DNA sequence: TGTGCCACCAGCAGTGACATGGGGGGCCCCTACGAGCAGTACTTC. It yields the protein CATSSDMGGPYEQYF.

The V and J genes are TRBV4-2 and TRBJ2-7, with D possibly being TRBD2 (5 bases). The germline V gene has CDR1 LGHNA and CDR2 YNFKEQ. V lost 0 bases, J lost 3 bases, and 12 bases lay in between. The CDR3 totals 15 residues. The CDR3 coding sequence is TGTGCCAGCAGCCAAGAAATGACGCGGGTCTACGAGCAGTACTTC. Protein product: CASSQEMTRVYEQYF.

The chain couples TRBV5-5 to TRBJ2-5, with D tentatively TRBD1 (6 bases). CDR1 SGHKS and CDR2 YYEKEE come from the germline V gene (reference sequence). This CDR3 comprises 16 residues. V was shortened by 0 bases and J by 5 bases, with 17 bases between the two germline ends. The DNA for the CDR3 is TGTGCCAGCAGCTTGGGGGGGCATACTGGGACGGAGACCCAGTACTTC. Protein product: CASSLGGHTGTETQYF.

CDR3 in DNA: TGTGCCAGCAGCTTAGGTTGGGTGGGCGTGGACACCGGGGAGCTGTTTTTT. As protein: CASSLGWVGVDTGELFF. The chain joins TRBV7-6 to TRBJ2-2; D unclear. The CDR3 runs 17 residues. V shed 1 base and J shed 3 bases, with 15 bases lying between them. Germline V lookup: CDR1 SGHVS, CDR2 FNYEAQ.

CDR3 bases: TGTGCCAGCAGGGACCAGGGGAACTATGGCTACACCTTC. Translation: CASRDQGNYGYTF. The chain carries TRBV12-3 or TRBV12-4 and TRBJ1-2, with D possibly being TRBD1 (6 bases). The CDR3 sequence is 13 residues long. V lost 6 bases and J 2 bases, leaving 10 bases between the germline ends.

The gene calls are TRBV5-1 and TRBJ2-3; 7 bases map to TRBD1. CDR3 size: 15 residues. Trimming took 2 bases from V and 2 from J; bases not matched to a gene: 5. Germline V gene lookup returns CDR1 SGHRS and CDR2 YFSETQ. CDR3: CASSFGDSLTDTQYF. The CDR3 region has the DNA TGCGCCAGCAGCTTCGGGGACAGCCTCACAGATACGCAGTATTTT.

This chain connects TRBV20-1 to TRBJ1-6; 8 bases line up with TRBD1. Germline V gives CDR1 DFQATT, CDR2 SNEGSKA (reference sequence). This CDR3 has 14 residues. Trimming removed 3 bases from V and 7 bases from J; junction bases left unmatched: 5. The CDR3, as DNA: TGCAGTGCTAGTTCAGGGGGCTTGAATTCACCCCTCCACTTT. Translating gives CSASSGGLNSPLHF.

This clonotype appeared a few times. The chain links TRBV5-1 to TRBJ2-1; D ambiguous. Germline V gives CDR1 SGHRS, CDR2 YFSETQ. This CDR3 contains 11 residues. Trimming removed 3 bases at V and 12 bases at J, with 10 bases between. This CDR3 is CASSSTSVQFF. CDR3 coding DNA: TGCGCCAGCAGCTCTACGTCGGTGCAGTTCTTC.

This chain links TRBV28 with TRBJ2-5; tentatively, D is TRBD1 (5 bases). This CDR3 spans 13 amino acids. V gave up 6 bases and J gave up 5 bases, with 13 bases separating them. CDR1 is MDHEN, CDR2 SYDVKM, per germline. The CDR3 region is CASRRRGRETQYF. The CDR3 DNA sequence: TGTGCCAGCAGGAGAAGGGGCCGGGAGACCCAGTACTTC.

The chain links TRBV9 to TRBJ2-3, with D perhaps TRBD2 (6 bases). Germline CDR1 SGDLS, CDR2 YYNGEE. The CDR3 has 17 residues. Between the trimmed V and J ends, which lost 4 bases and 3 bases, there was a span of 21 bases. Here the CDR3 reads CASSFPQGGVRTDTQYF. CDR3 in DNA: TGTGCCAGCAGCTTTCCGCAGGGCGGGGTGAGGACAGATACGCAGTATTTT.

This chain uses TRBV7-8 with TRBJ1-5; TRBD1 aligns across 8 bases. The CDR3 is 13 residues long. V trimming: 10 bases; J trimming: 2 bases; junction bases outside the gene matches: 4. CDR1 SGHVS and CDR2 FQNEAQ come from the germline V gene. CDR3 nucleotides: TGTGCCACCGGACAGGGTCGCAATCAGCCCCAGCATTTT. Protein: CATGQGRNQPQHF.

The chain couples TRBV7-2 to TRBJ2-1; a weak D match, TRBD2 (6 bases). The CDR3 spans 15 residues. CDR1 and CDR2 (germline): SGHTA, FQGNSA. V lost 2 bases to trimming and J lost 7 bases, with 15 bases between them. The CDR3 loop is CASSLWDSKGNEQFF. DNA of the CDR3: TGTGCCAGCAGCTTATGGGACTCGAAGGGAAATGAGCAGTTCTTC.

This clonotype was picked up a small number of times. V gene TRBV9 combines with J gene TRBJ2-4; D possibly uses TRBD1 or TRBD2 (7 bases each). This CDR3 contains 15 residues. Trimming took 0 bases from V and 6 from J, leaving 13 bases between them. CDR1 and CDR2 from the germline V gene are SGDLS and YYNGEE. The CDR3 bases are TGTGCCAGCAGCGTAGACAGGGGAGGGAGAAACATTCAGTACTTC. Protein: CASSVDRGGRNIQYF.

This clonotype has just a few counts. The rearrangement links TRBV29-1 to TRBJ2-7; D unresolved. Germline V gene sequence: CDR1 SQVTM, CDR2 ANQGSEA. V was pared by 4 bases and J by 5 bases, with 12 bases between. The CDR3 length is 12 residues. DNA of the CDR3: TGCAGCGTTGGCGCAGCTATCAACGAGCAGTACTTC. This encodes CSVGAAINEQYF.

The sample holds a few counts of this clonotype. This chain uses TRBV7-2 with TRBJ2-3; weak D call: TRBD2 (6 bases). V was trimmed by 3 bases and J by 1 base, leaving 11 bases between them. Germline V gene lookup returns CDR1 SGHTA and CDR2 FQGNSA. CDR3 size: 15 residues. CDR3 region: CASSFAGTGTDTQYF. DNA for the CDR3: TGTGCCAGCAGCTTCGCAGGGACTGGCACAGATACGCAGTATTTT.

The CDR3 spells CASSYAIVASSYEQYF. The CDR3 region has the DNA TGTGCCAGCAGTTACGCCATCGTAGCGAGCTCCTACGAGCAGTACTTC. This rearrangement joins TRBV6-5 to TRBJ2-7, with D possibly being TRBD2 (5 bases). The CDR3 loop spans 16 amino acids. CDR1 is MNHEY, CDR2 SVGAGI, per germline. V lost 2 bases, J lost 0 bases, and 14 bases lay in between.

This clonotype was seen at least ten times. The V call is TRBV7-2, the J call TRBJ2-5, with D perhaps TRBD2 (6 bases). The CDR3 is made up of 13 amino acids. With 5 bases removed from V and 4 bases from J, the gap between germline ends came to 11 bases. Germline V CDR1 and CDR2: SGHTA, FQGNSA. The CDR3 DNA sequence: TGTGCCAGCAGCCCCCGGGGGTTAGAGACCCAGTACTTC. This gives the protein CASSPRGLETQYF.

This clonotype was counted many times. The chain links TRBV7-9 to TRBJ2-7; D is undetermined. The germline V and J ends were trimmed by 5 bases and 3 bases, with 17 bases remaining between them. The CDR3 totals 15 residues. Germline CDR1 SEHNR, CDR2 FQNEAQ (reference sequence). The CDR3, as DNA: TGTGCCAGCAGCCTAAGTAGGGTGTACAACTACGAGCAGTACTTC. Translation gives CASSLSRVYNYEQYF.

The V and J genes are TRBV12-3 or TRBV12-4 and TRBJ1-2; a possible D gene is TRBD1 (6 bases). Trimming took 5 bases from V and 8 from J, leaving 24 bases between them. This CDR3 has 16 amino acids. In nucleotides, the CDR3 is TGTGCCAGCAGTCCAATAAAAACGACAGGAGATAACGGCTACACCTTC. Translated, it gives CASSPIKTTGDNGYTF.

The sample holds a few counts of this clonotype. The chain recombines TRBV12-3 or TRBV12-4 with TRBJ2-4; D is unclear. The CDR3 is 14 residues long. V lost 2 bases to trimming and J lost 3 bases, with 8 bases between them. The CDR3 loop reads CASSLRQNKNIQYF. CDR3 DNA: TGTGCCAGCAGTTTACGGCAGAACAAAAACATTCAGTACTTC.

This clonotype has a handful of counts. The V and J genes are TRBV20-1 and TRBJ2-3, with 7 bases aligning to TRBD1. CDR1 DFQATT and CDR2 SNEGSKA come from the germline V gene (reference sequence). This CDR3 comprises 14 residues. V was clipped by 6 bases and J by 3 bases; unmatched bases: 9. The CDR3 coding sequence is TGCAGTGCACAGGGGATGGAAGGGACAGATACGCAGTATTTT. It translates to CSAQGMEGTDTQYF.

The rearrangement joins TRBV7-8 to TRBJ2-3; TRBD2 is a possible D gene (5 bases). From germline, CDR1 is SGHVS and CDR2 FQNEAQ. The CDR3 is 18 amino acids. With 1 base removed from V and 0 bases from J, the gap between germline ends came to 17 bases. CDR3 in DNA: TGTGCCAGCAGCTTAGGGAGAGGGTTCCGACCTAGCACAGATACGCAGTATTTT. Translation gives CASSLGRGFRPSTDTQYF. Based on the CDR3 plus reference TRBV7-8 and TRBJ2-3, the full variable domain is GAGVSQSPRYKVAKRGQDVALRCDPISGHVSLFWYQQALGQGPEFLTYFQNEAQLDKSGLPSDRFFAERPEGSVSTLKIQRTQQEDSAVYLCASSLGRGFRPSTDTQYFGPGTRLTVL.